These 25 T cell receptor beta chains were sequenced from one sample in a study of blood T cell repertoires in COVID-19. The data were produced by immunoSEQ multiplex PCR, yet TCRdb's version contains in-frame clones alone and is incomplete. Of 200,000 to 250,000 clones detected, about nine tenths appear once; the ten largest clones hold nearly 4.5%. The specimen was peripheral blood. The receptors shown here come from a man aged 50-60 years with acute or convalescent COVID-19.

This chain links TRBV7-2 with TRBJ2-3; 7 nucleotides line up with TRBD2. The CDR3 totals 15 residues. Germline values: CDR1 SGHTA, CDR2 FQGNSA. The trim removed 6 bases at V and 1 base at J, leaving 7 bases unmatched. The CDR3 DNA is TGTGCCAGCAGTGGCAGCGGGGTCGGCACAGATACGCAGTATTTT. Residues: CASSGSGVGTDTQYF.

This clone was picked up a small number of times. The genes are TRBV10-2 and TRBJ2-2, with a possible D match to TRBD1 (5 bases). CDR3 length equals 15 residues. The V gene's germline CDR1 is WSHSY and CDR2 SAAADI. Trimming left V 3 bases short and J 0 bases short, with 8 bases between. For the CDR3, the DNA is TGCGCCAGCAGTGAAAGGACAACGAACACCGGGGAGCTGTTTTTT. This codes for CASSERTTNTGELFF.

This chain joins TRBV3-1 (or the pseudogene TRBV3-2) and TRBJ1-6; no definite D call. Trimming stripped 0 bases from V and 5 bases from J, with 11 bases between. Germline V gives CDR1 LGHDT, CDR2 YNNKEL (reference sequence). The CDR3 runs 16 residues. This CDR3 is CASSQEGESNNSPLHF. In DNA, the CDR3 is TGTGCCAGCAGCCAAGAGGGCGAGTCCAATAATTCACCCCTCCACTTT.

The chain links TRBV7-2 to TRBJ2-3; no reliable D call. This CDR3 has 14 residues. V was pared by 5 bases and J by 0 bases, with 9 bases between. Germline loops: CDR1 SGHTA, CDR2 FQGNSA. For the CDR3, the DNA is TGTGCCAGCAGCCTGGGCCCAAGCACAGATACGCAGTATTTT. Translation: CASSLGPSTDTQYF.

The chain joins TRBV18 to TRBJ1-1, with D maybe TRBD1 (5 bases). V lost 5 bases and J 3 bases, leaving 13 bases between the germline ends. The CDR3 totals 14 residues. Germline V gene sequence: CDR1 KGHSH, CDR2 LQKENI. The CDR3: CASSSAGGDTEAFF. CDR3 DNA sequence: TGTGCCAGCTCATCCGCCGGAGGGGACACTGAAGCTTTCTTT.

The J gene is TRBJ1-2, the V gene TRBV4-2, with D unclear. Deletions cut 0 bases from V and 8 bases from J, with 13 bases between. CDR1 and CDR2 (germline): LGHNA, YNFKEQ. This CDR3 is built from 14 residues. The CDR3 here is CASSQDGQHSGYTF. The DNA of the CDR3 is TGTGCCAGCAGCCAAGATGGGCAGCACTCAGGCTACACCTTC.

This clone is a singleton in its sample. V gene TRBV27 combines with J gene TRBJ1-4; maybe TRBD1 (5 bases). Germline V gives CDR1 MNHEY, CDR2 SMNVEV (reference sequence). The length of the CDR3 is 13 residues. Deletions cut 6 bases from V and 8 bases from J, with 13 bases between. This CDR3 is CASRPTAGEKLFF. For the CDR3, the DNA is TGTGCCAGCAGGCCGACAGCAGGGGAAAAACTGTTTTTT.

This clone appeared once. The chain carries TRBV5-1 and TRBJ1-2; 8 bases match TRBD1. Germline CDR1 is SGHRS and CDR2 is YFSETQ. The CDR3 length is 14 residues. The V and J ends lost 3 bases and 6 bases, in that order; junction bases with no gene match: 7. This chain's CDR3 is CASSSTGVWHGYTF. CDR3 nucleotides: TGCGCCAGCAGCTCGACAGGGGTATGGCATGGCTACACCTTC.

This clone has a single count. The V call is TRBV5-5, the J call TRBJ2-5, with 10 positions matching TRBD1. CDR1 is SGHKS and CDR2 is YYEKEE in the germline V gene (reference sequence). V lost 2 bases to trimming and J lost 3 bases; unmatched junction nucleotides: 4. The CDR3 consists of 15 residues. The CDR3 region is CASSFAGTGEETQYF. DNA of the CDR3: TGTGCCAGCAGCTTCGCCGGGACAGGGGAAGAGACCCAGTACTTC. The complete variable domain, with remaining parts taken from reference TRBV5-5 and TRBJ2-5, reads DAGVTQSPTHLIKTRGQQVTLRCSPISGHKSVSWYQQVLGQGPQFIFQYYEKEERGRGNFPDRFSARQFPNYSSELNVNALLLGDSALYLCASSFAGTGEETQYFGPGTRLLVL.

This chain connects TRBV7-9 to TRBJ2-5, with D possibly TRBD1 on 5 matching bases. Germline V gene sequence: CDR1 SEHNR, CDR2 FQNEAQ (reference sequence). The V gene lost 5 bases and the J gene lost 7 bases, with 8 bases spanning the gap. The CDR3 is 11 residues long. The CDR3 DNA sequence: TGTGCCAGCAGCCAAGGGGTGACCCAGTACTTC. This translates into CASSQGVTQYF.

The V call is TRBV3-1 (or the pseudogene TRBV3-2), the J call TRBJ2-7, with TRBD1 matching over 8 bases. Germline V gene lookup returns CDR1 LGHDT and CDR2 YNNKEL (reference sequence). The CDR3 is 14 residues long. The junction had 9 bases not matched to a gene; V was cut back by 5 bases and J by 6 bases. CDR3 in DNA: TGTGCCAGCAGCGGCGGCGGACAGGGCCCCGAGCAGTACTTC. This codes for CASSGGGQGPEQYF.

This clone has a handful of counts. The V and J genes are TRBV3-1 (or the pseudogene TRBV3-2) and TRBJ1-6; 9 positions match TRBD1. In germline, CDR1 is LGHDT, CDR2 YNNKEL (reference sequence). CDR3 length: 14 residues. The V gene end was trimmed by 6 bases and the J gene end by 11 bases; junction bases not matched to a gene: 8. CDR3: CASSAGTGQTPLHF. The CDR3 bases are TGTGCCAGCAGTGCCGGGACAGGGCAAACACCCCTCCACTTT.

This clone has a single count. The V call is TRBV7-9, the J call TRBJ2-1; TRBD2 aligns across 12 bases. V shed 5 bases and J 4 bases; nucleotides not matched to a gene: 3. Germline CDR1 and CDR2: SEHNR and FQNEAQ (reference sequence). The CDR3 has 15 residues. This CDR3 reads CASSRLAGVYNEQFF. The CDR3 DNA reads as TGTGCCAGCAGCCGACTAGCGGGGGTATACAATGAGCAGTTCTTC.

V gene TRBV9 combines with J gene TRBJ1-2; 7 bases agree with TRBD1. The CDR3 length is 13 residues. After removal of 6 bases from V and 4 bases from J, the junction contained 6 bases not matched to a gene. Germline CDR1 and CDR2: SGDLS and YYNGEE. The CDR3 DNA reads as TGTGCCAGCACCCAAGGGGGCGGCTATGGCTACACCTTC. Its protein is CASTQGGGYGYTF.

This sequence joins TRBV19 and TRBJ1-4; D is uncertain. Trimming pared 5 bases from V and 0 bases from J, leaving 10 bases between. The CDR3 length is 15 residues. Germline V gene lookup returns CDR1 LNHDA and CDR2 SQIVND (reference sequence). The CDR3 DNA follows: TGTGCCAGTAGTCCATACTCCGCAACTAATGAAAAACTGTTTTTT. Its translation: CASSPYSATNEKLFF. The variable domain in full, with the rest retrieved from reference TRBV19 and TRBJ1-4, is DGGITQSPKYLFRKEGQNVTLSCEQNLNHDAMYWYRQDPGQGLRLIYYSQIVNDFQKGDIAEGYSVSREKKESFPLTVTSAQKNPTAFYLCASSPYSATNEKLFFGSGTQLSVL.

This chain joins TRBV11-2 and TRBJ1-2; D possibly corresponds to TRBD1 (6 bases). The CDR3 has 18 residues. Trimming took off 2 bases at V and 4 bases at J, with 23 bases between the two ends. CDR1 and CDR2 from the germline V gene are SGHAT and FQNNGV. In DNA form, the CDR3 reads TGTGCCAGCAGCTTAAATGGGGGGCGCAGCCGGGAGGGCTATGGCTACACCTTC. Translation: CASSLNGGRSREGYGYTF. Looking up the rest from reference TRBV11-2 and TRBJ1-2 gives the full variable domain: EAGVAQSPRYKIIEKRQSVAFWCNPISGHATLYWYQQILGQGPKLLIQFQNNGVVDDSQLPKDRFSAERLKGVDSTLKIQPAKLEDSAVYLCASSLNGGRSREGYGYTFGSGTRLTVV.

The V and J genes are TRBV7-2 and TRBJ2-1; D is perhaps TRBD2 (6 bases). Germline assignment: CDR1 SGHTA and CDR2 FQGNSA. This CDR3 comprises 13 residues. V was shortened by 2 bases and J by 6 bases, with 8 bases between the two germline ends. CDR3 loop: CASSLRRANEQFF. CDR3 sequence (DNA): TGTGCCAGCAGCTTACGGAGGGCCAATGAGCAGTTCTTC.

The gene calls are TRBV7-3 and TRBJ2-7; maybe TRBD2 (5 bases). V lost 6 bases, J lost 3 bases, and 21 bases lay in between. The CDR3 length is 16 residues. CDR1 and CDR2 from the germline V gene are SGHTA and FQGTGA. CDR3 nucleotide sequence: TGTGCCAGCAGTCTCTCCCCTCGGCCGGGGTACTACGAGCAGTACTTC. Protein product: CASSLSPRPGYYEQYF.

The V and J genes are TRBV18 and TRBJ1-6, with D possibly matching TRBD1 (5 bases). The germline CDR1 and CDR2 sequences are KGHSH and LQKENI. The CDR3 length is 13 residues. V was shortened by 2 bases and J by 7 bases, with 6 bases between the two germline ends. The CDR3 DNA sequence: TGTGCCAGCTCACCAACAGGAAATTCACCCCTCCACTTT. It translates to CASSPTGNSPLHF.

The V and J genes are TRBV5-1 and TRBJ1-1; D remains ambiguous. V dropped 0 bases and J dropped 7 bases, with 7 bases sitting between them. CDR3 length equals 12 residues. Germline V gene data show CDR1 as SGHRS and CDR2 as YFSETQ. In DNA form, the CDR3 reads TGCGCCAGCAGCTTGGGCCAGTATGAAGCTTTCTTT. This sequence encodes CASSLGQYEAFF. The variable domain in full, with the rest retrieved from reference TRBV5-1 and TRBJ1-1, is KAGVTQTPRYLIKTRGQQVTLSCSPISGHRSVSWYQQTPGQGLQFLFEYFSETQRNKGNFPGRFSGRQFSNSRSEMNVSTLELGDSALYLCASSLGQYEAFFGQGTRLTVV.

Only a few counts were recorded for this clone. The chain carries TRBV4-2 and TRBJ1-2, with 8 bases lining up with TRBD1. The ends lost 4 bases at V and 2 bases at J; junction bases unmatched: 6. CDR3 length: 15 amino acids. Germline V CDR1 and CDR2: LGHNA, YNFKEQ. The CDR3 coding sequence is TGTGCCAGCAGCCCGGGACAGGCTATGAACTATGGCTACACCTTC. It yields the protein CASSPGQAMNYGYTF.

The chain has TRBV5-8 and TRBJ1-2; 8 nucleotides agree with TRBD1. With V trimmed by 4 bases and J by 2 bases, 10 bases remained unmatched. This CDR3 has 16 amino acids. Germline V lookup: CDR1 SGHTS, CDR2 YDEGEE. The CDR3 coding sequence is TGTGCCAGCAGCCCAGGACAGGGTATTCTCAACTATGGCTACACCTTC. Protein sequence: CASSPGQGILNYGYTF.

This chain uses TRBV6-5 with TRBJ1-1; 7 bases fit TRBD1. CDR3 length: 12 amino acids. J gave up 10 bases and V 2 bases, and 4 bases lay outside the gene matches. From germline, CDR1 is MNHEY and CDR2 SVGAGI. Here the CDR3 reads CASSYGTVGAFF. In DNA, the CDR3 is TGTGCCAGCAGTTACGGGACAGTCGGAGCTTTCTTT.

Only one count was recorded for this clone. The CDR3 spells CASSGAGGAHNEQFF. CDR3 in DNA: TGTGCCAGCAGCGGAGCGGGGGGGGCTCACAATGAGCAGTTCTTC. The chain carries TRBV7-9 and TRBJ2-1, with TRBD2 identical over 10 bases. Germline V gives CDR1 SEHNR, CDR2 FQNEAQ (reference sequence). V trimming: 5 bases; J trimming: 5 bases; junction bases outside the gene matches: 6. The CDR3 runs 15 residues. The variable domain in full, with the rest retrieved from reference TRBV7-9 and TRBJ2-1, is DTGVSQNPRHKITKRGQNVTFRCDPISEHNRLYWYRQTLGQGPEFLTYFQNEAQLEKSRLLSDRFSAERPKGSFSTLEIQRTEQGDSAMYLCASSGAGGAHNEQFFGPGTRLTVL.

The CDR3 loop reads CASSTQQGQPQHF. As DNA, the CDR3 is TGTGCCAGTAGTACCCAACAGGGACAGCCCCAGCATTTT. This chain uses TRBV19 with TRBJ1-5, with D perhaps matching TRBD1 (6 bases). In germline, CDR1 is LNHDA, CDR2 SQIVND (reference sequence). The CDR3 length is 13 residues. Trimming stripped 4 bases from V and 7 bases from J, with 11 bases between.